This entry features one TCR beta chain sequence. The target antigen is unknown. This entry comes from a study of cytomegalovirus exposure and HLA in healthy donors. Overall study findings and caveats: Highest at DRB1 and lowest at HLA-C, TCR association rates differed among HLA loci in a later analysis. One variant, a missense change in DCLRE1C, was linked in a later analysis to TCR beta V- and J-gene trimming.

The CDR3 covers 14 residues. The junction had 2 bases not matched to a gene; V was cut back by 0 bases and J by 6 bases. Germline-derived CDR1 and CDR2 are MNHNY and SVGAGI (reference sequence). With 60 Vbeta and 13 Jbeta primers, the PCR was carried out. Here immunoSEQ multiplex PCR was the method, and the copy in TCRdb shows in-frame clones only, minus some. Seen here are about 160,000 clones, around 79% observed once, and the top ten hold around 3.2%. The J gene is TRBJ2-3, the V gene TRBV6-6, with 8 bases lining up with TRBD1. The sequencing sample was made of PBMCs. The sequence came from a human donor in good health. The CDR3 loop reads CASSYSTGADTQYF. The CDR3 nucleotides read TGTGCCAGCAGTTACTCGACAGGGGCGGATACGCAGTATTTT.